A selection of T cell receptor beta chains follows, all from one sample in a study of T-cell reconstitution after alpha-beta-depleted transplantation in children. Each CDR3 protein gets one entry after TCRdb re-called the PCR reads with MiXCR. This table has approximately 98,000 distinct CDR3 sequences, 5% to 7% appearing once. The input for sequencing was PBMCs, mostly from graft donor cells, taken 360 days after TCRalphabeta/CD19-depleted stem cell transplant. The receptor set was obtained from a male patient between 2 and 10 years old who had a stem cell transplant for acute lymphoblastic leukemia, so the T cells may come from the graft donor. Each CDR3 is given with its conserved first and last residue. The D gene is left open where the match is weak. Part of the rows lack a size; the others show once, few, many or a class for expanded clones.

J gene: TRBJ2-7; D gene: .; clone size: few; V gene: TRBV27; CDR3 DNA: TGTGCCAGCAGTCCCCCCAGGGGAACCTACGAGCAGTACTTC; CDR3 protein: CASSPPRGTYEQYF
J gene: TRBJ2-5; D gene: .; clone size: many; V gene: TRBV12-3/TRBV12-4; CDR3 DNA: TGTGCCAGCAGTTTATTGGCTTTAAAAGAGACCCAGTACTTC; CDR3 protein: CASSLLALKETQYF
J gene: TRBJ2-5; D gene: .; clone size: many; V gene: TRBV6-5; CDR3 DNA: TGTGCCAGCAGTTACGTAGACAGGGGGCTAGCGGGGAACCGGGAGACCCAGTACTTC; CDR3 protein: CASSYVDRGLAGNRETQYF
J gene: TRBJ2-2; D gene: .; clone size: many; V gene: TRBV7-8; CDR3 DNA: TGTGCCAGCAGACTAGTCACCGGGGAGCTGTTTTTT; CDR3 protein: CASRLVTGELFF
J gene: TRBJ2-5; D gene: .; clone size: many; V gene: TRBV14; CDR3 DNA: TGTGCCAGCAGCCAGGGGGGCAGCCAGTACTTC; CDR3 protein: CASSQGGSQYF
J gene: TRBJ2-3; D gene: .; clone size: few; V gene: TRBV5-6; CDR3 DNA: TGTGCCAGCAGCTTGGGGGTCAGACCCACAGATACGCAGTATTTT; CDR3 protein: CASSLGVRPTDTQYF
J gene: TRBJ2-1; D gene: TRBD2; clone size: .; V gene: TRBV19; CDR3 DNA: TGTGCCAGTAGTCCGAGACTAGCTCCCTCCTACAATGAGCAGTTCTTC; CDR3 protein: CASSPRLAPSYNEQFF
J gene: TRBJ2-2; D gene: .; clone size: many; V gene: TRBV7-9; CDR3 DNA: TGTGCCAGCACCAAGTACACCGGGGAGCTGTTTTTT; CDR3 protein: CASTKYTGELFF
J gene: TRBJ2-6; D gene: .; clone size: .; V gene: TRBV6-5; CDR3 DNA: TGTGCCAGCAGTTTTCCCGGCCGCTCTGGGGCCAACGTCCTGACTTTC; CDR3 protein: CASSFPGRSGANVLTF
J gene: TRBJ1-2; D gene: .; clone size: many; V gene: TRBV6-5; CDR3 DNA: TGTGCCAGCAGTTACGACCCCTTGGGGCCCTCCGGGACAACCTATGGCTACACCTTC; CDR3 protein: CASSYDPLGPSGTTYGYTF
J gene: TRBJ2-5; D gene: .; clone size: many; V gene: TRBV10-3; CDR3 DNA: TGTGCCATCAGTGGGGACCTTCAAGAGACCCAGTACTTC; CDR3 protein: CAISGDLQETQYF
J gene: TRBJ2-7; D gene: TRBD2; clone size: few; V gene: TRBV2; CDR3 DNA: TGTGCCAGGGGACTAGCGGGCTCCTCCGAGCAGTACTTC; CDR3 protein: CARGLAGSSEQYF
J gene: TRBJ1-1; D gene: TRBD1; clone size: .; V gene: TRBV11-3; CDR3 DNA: TGTGCCAGCAGCCCCCGACAGGGCACTGAAGCTTTCTTT; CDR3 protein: CASSPRQGTEAFF
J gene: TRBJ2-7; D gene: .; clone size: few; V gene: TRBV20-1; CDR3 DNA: TGCAGTGCTAGAGTACAGGCCTACGAGCAGTACTTC; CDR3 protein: CSARVQAYEQYF
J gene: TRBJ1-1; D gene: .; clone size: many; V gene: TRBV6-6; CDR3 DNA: TGTGCCAGCAGTTCGACGGCCACGGAAGCTTTCTTT; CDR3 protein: CASSSTATEAFF
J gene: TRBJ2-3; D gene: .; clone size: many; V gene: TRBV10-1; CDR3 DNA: TGCGCCAGCAGTGGGTTCCCCACAGATACGCAGTATTTT; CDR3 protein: CASSGFPTDTQYF